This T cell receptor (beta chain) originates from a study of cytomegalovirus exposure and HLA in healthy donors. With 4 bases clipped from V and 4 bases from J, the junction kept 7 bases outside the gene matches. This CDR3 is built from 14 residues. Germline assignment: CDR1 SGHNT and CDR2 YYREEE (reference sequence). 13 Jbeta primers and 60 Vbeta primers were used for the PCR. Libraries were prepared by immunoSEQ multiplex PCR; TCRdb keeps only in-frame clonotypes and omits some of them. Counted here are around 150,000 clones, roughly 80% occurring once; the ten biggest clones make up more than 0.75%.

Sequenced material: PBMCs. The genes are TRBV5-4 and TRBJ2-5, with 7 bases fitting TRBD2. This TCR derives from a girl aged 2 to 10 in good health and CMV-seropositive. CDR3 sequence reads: CASSLKRGGETQYF. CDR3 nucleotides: TGTGCCAGCAGCCTAAAGCGGGGCGGAGAGACCCAGTACTTC.